These 9 T cell receptor beta chains were sequenced from one sample in a study of shared clonotypes between healthy human individuals. Sequencing used immunoSEQ multiplex PCR; TCRdb keeps in-frame clones, though not all of them. The sample records about 490,000 clones, 60% to 85% being singletons. Input material: PBMCs. These receptor sequences come from a woman between 40 and 50 years old in good health. Some clones in this sample may be carry-over from other donors' samples.

The rearrangement links TRBV10-3 to TRBJ2-7; TRBD1 matches 8 bases. The germline CDR1 and CDR2 sequences are ENHRY and SYGVKD. The CDR3 is 17 amino acids. Trimming at V came to 4 bases and at J to 0 bases, leaving 11 bases not matched to a gene. The CDR3 DNA reads TGTGCCATCAGTGCCAACCCCCGGACAGGGAACTCCTACGAGCAGTACTTC. Residues: CAISANPRTGNSYEQYF.

This chain uses TRBV28 with TRBJ1-2; 11 nucleotides agree with TRBD1. CDR3 length: 14 amino acids. V shed 7 bases and J 1 base; nucleotides not matched to a gene: 2. The germline gives CDR1 MDHEN, CDR2 SYDVKM. CDR3: CASKGQGVNYGYTF. The CDR3, as DNA: TGTGCCAGCAAGGGACAGGGGGTTAACTATGGCTACACCTTC.

As DNA, the CDR3 is TGCAGTGCTCCCGGGCCGTGGGAGCAGTACTTC. This sequence encodes CSAPGPWEQYF. The chain joins TRBV20-1 to TRBJ2-7; D is uncertain. Germline-derived CDR1 and CDR2 are DFQATT and SNEGSKA (reference sequence). The CDR3 has 11 residues. Trimming shortened V by 5 bases and J by 7 bases, and 12 bases separated the two germline ends.

The V and J genes are TRBV6-1 and TRBJ2-1; a weak D match, TRBD2 (6 bases). The CDR3 is made up of 15 amino acids. Trimming took 5 bases from V and 5 from J, leaving 16 bases between them. The germline gives CDR1 MNHNS, CDR2 SASEGT. This CDR3 reads CASSPMGTHDNEQFF. The CDR3 bases are TGTGCCAGCAGTCCAATGGGGACTCACGACAATGAGCAGTTCTTC.

V is TRBV30 and J is TRBJ2-2, with no clear D. The V end lost 2 bases, the J end lost 3 bases, and 10 bases lay between the germline ends. Germline lookup yields CDR1 GTSNPN and CDR2 SVGIG (reference sequence). The CDR3 runs to 14 residues. CDR3 DNA: TGTGCCTGGAGTCGCCAATTGGACACCGGGGAGCTGTTTTTT. The encoded protein is CAWSRQLDTGELFF.

The V and J genes are TRBV4-1 and TRBJ2-2, with 14 bases matching TRBD2. There are 19 residues in the CDR3. The trim removed 4 bases at V and 5 bases at J, leaving 12 bases unmatched. Germline CDR1 MGHRA, CDR2 YSYEKL. CDR3 in amino acids: CASSPRSAGLAGETGELFF. CDR3 DNA sequence: TGCGCCAGCAGCCCCAGGAGCGCGGGACTAGCGGGAGAGACCGGGGAGCTGTTTTTT.

The chain carries TRBV21-1 and TRBJ2-7; the table's D call of TRBD1 was not tested on the DNA. TRBV21-1 is flagged as a pseudogene. This CDR3 contains 15 residues. CDR3 DNA: TGTGCCAGCAGCAAAGATGGACAGGGTTCCTACGAGCAGTACTTC. Its translation: CASSKDGQGSYEQYF.

The chain carries TRBV7-3 and TRBJ2-7; D perhaps matches TRBD2 (6 bases). The germline CDR1 and CDR2 sequences are SGHTA and FQGTGA. This CDR3 has 13 residues. V shed 5 bases and J shed 3 bases, with 11 bases lying between them. CDR3 sequence (DNA): TGTGCCAGCAGCGTTCGGAGGGGCTACGAGCAGTACTTC. This translates into CASSVRRGYEQYF.

The rearrangement joins TRBV28 to TRBJ2-7; D remains unclear. From germline, CDR1 is MDHEN and CDR2 SYDVKM. V was clipped by 4 bases and J by 0 bases, with 7 bases between them. CDR3 length equals 13 residues. In DNA, the CDR3 is TGTGCCAGCAGTTCAAAGAGCTCCTACGAGCAGTACTTC. Protein: CASSSKSSYEQYF. The variable domain in full, completed from reference TRBV28 and TRBJ2-7, reads DVKVTQSSRYLVKRTGEKVFLECVQDMDHENMFWYRQDPGLGLRLIYFSYDVKMKEKGDIPEGYSVSREKKERFSLILESASTNQTSMYLCASSSKSSYEQYFGPGTRLTVT.